These 23 T cell receptor beta chains share one sample of origin, sequenced in a study of blood T cell repertoires in COVID-19. The protocol was immunoSEQ multiplex PCR, while the TCRdb copy is restricted to in-frame clones and leaves out a portion. Of about 350,000 clones detected, about 89% appear once; the ten largest clones hold approximately 5.3%. Sample: PBMCs or T cells enriched from blood (not recorded which). These TCRs come from a woman aged 30 to 39 who had recovered from COVID-19.

This sequence joins TRBV15 and TRBJ2-1; D is ambiguous. The CDR3 covers 15 residues. Germline V lookup: CDR1 LNHNV, CDR2 YYDKDF (reference sequence). Trimming took off 0 bases at V and 10 bases at J, with 16 bases between the two ends. The CDR3, as DNA: TGTGCCACCAGCAGAGATCGGGTGTCAAGAGAGGAGCAGTTCTTC. It yields the protein CATSRDRVSREEQFF.

The chain employs TRBV5-1 and TRBJ1-3; D is undetermined. In germline, CDR1 is SGHRS, CDR2 YFSETQ. This CDR3 region has 15 residues. Trimming pared 4 bases from V and 0 bases from J, leaving 11 bases between. The CDR3 is CASSNDLGSGNTIYF. In DNA, the CDR3 is TGCGCCAGCAGCAACGACCTAGGCTCTGGAAACACCATATATTTT.

V is TRBV24-1 and J is TRBJ2-7, with TRBD1 as a possible D gene (6 bases). The CDR3 consists of 15 residues. Per germline, CDR1 KGHDR and CDR2 SFDVKD. V was trimmed by 11 bases and J by 0 bases, leaving 19 bases between them. The CDR3, as DNA: TGTGCCAGGAGAGTGGGGGACATATCCTCCTACGAGCAGTACTTC. Encoded protein: CARRVGDISSYEQYF.

This sequence joins TRBV6-5 and TRBJ1-1, with D possibly matching TRBD1 (5 bases). V lost 0 bases and J 1 base, leaving 9 bases between the germline ends. This CDR3 contains 15 residues. Germline loops: CDR1 MNHEY, CDR2 SVGAGI. The CDR3 protein is CASSYSGHSNTEAFF. For the CDR3, the DNA is TGTGCCAGCAGTTACTCTGGACATTCGAACACTGAAGCTTTCTTT.

The J gene is TRBJ1-2, the V gene TRBV14, with a weak D call TRBD1 (6 bases). CDR1 is SGHDN and CDR2 is FVKESK in the germline V gene. V lost 10 bases, J lost 3 bases, and 15 bases lay in between. The CDR3 is 13 residues long. The CDR3 DNA sequence: TGTGCCACCCAGTCGGCAGGGGACTATGGCTACACCTTC. It codes for CATQSAGDYGYTF.

In nucleotides, the CDR3 is TGTGCCAGCAGCGTACGGGGTCCTGGCTACACCTTC. Translation: CASSVRGPGYTF. This chain links TRBV7-2 with TRBJ1-2; D gene uncertain. The CDR3 runs 12 residues. V gave up 5 bases and J gave up 7 bases, with 11 bases separating them. Germline V gene sequence: CDR1 SGHTA, CDR2 FQGNSA.

The rearrangement links TRBV7-2 to TRBJ2-7; 11 nucleotides agree with TRBD2. Germline loops: CDR1 SGHTA, CDR2 FQGNSA. Trimming at V came to 5 bases and at J to 2 bases, leaving 8 bases not matched to a gene. The CDR3 spans 16 residues. The CDR3 DNA reads as TGTGCCAGCAGCCGCGAGGGGACTAGCGGAGCCTACGAGCAGTACTTC. Its protein is CASSREGTSGAYEQYF.

The chain uses TRBV6-2 or TRBV6-3 and TRBJ2-3; 8 bases are a match to TRBD1. Germline assignment: CDR1 MNHEY and CDR2 SVGEGT. V lost 6 bases, J lost 0 bases, and 8 bases stayed unmatched. This CDR3 contains 16 residues. Here the CDR3 reads CASSTRTGKSTDTQYF. CDR3 coding DNA: TGTGCCAGCAGCACCCGGACAGGGAAAAGCACAGATACGCAGTATTTT.

The chain carries TRBV29-1 and TRBJ1-1, with D hard to call. Germline CDR1 is SQVTM and CDR2 is ANQGSEA. Trimming stripped 2 bases from V and 4 bases from J, with 14 bases between. This CDR3 comprises 14 residues. The CDR3 loop reads CSVELRVELTEAFF. The CDR3 DNA sequence: TGCAGCGTTGAACTTCGCGTAGAACTCACTGAAGCTTTCTTT.

V gene TRBV5-5 combines with J gene TRBJ2-2; D may be TRBD1 (6 bases). The germline V gene encodes CDR1 SGHKS and CDR2 YYEKEE (reference sequence). Trimming left V 7 bases short and J 4 bases short, with 14 bases between. CDR3 size: 14 residues. CDR3: CASLREGGTGELFF. In DNA form, the CDR3 reads TGTGCCAGCTTAAGGGAAGGGGGCACCGGGGAGCTGTTTTTT.

The rearrangement joins TRBV28 to TRBJ1-1; TRBD1 matches 9 bases. The germline CDR1 and CDR2 sequences are MDHEN and SYDVKM. The V segment lost 5 bases and the J segment 5 bases; nucleotides outside the gene matches: 9. This CDR3 spans 15 amino acids. DNA for the CDR3: TGTGCCAGCAGTCGCTTCACAGGGGGCCTAACTGAAGCTTTCTTT. It encodes CASSRFTGGLTEAFF.

V gene TRBV2 combines with J gene TRBJ1-5, with D unresolved. Trimming removed 3 bases at V and 6 bases at J, with 6 bases between. The CDR3 totals 12 residues. The germline gives CDR1 SNHLY, CDR2 FYNNEI. Here the CDR3 reads CASSDEVQPQHF. CDR3 sequence (DNA): TGTGCCAGCAGTGATGAGGTTCAGCCCCAGCATTTT.

This chain joins TRBV6-5 and TRBJ1-1, with 7 bases that match TRBD1. The V and J ends lost 8 bases and 1 base, in that order; junction bases with no gene match: 7. Germline V gives CDR1 MNHEY, CDR2 SVGAGI. CDR3 length: 14 residues. The CDR3 protein is CASLPTGRNTEAFF. Written as DNA, the CDR3 is TGTGCCAGCCTACCGACAGGGCGGAACACTGAAGCTTTCTTT.

The rearrangement joins TRBV5-5 to TRBJ1-2; D is perhaps TRBD1 (5 bases). CDR3 size: 15 residues. Germline values: CDR1 SGHKS, CDR2 YYEKEE (reference sequence). V lost 8 bases and J lost 5, with 22 bases in between. In DNA, the CDR3 is TGTGCCAGTCGTCCCCCCGGTACAGACAGTTATGGCTACACCTTC. Its protein product is CASRPPGTDSYGYTF.

The genes are TRBV14 and TRBJ1-1; D is uncertain. The V gene lost 4 bases and the J gene lost 2 bases, with 14 bases spanning the gap. The CDR3 is 15 amino acids. The V gene's germline CDR1 is SGHDN and CDR2 FVKESK. CDR3: CASSLYPTGNTEAFF. The CDR3 DNA reads as TGTGCCAGCAGCCTATACCCAACGGGAAACACTGAAGCTTTCTTT.

This clone was detected once. The V gene is TRBV15, the J gene TRBJ1-4, with D possibly matching TRBD1 (5 bases). Germline values: CDR1 LNHNV, CDR2 YYDKDF (reference sequence). The V end was cut by 3 bases, the J end by 0 bases, with 11 bases between. The CDR3 extends over 16 amino acids. The CDR3 spells CATSSSQGATNEKLFF. In nucleotides, the CDR3 is TGTGCCACCAGCAGCTCCCAGGGTGCAACTAATGAAAAACTGTTTTTT.

The CDR3 reads CASSHGQGFLRQPQHF. The CDR3, as DNA: TGCGCCAGCAGCCACGGACAGGGGTTCCTCAGGCAGCCCCAGCATTTT. The V gene is TRBV4-1, the J gene TRBJ1-5; 9 nucleotides match TRBD1. V shed 3 bases, J shed 7 bases, and the junction held 10 bases outside the gene matches. Germline V gene lookup returns CDR1 MGHRA and CDR2 YSYEKL. The CDR3 contains 16 residues.

In this sample, this clone turned up once. J is TRBJ2-1 and V is TRBV11-2; TRBD2 matches 8 bases. CDR3 length: 14 residues. The J segment lost 3 bases and the V segment lost 6 bases, leaving 4 bases of the junction unmatched. The germline gives CDR1 SGHAT, CDR2 FQNNGV. CDR3 residues: CASRSLAGYNEQFF. The DNA for the CDR3 is TGTGCCAGCAGATCTCTAGCGGGCTACAATGAGCAGTTCTTC.

The genes are TRBV6-2 or TRBV6-3 and TRBJ2-7; TRBD2 might be the D (5 bases). Trimming cost V 4 bases and J 9 bases, with 19 bases left between them. The CDR3 spans 14 residues. Germline CDR1 is MNHEY and CDR2 is SVGEGT. The DNA for the CDR3 is TGTGCCAGCAGTTCGCGGGTTATAATGGGCGGGCAGTACTTC. Translating it yields CASSSRVIMGGQYF.

V is TRBV6-5 and J is TRBJ1-1; D is uncertain. Trimming cost V 6 bases and J 3 bases, with 14 bases left between them. The CDR3 is 14 amino acids. In germline, CDR1 is MNHEY, CDR2 SVGAGI. CDR3 amino acids: CASREGGSYTEAFF. The DNA for the CDR3 is TGTGCCAGCAGGGAGGGAGGAAGCTACACTGAAGCTTTCTTT.

Only one count was recorded for this clone. Other DNA sequences in the sample encode the same CDR3. The genes are TRBV10-3 and TRBJ2-5; 8 positions agree with TRBD2. The CDR3 contains 13 residues. V gave up 9 bases and J gave up 2 bases; unmatched junction bases: 5. Per the germline V gene, CDR1 is ENHRY and CDR2 is SYGVKD. The CDR3 coding sequence is TGTGCCATTCGGGGGGGAGGACAAGAGACCCAGTACTTC. Amino acids: CAIRGGGQETQYF.

The CDR3 here is CASSARDRSYEQYF. The CDR3 nucleotides are TGTGCCAGCAGCGCCCGGGACAGGTCCTACGAGCAGTACTTC. The chain carries TRBV9 and TRBJ2-7, with 8 bases identical to TRBD1. The CDR3 covers 14 residues. Per germline, CDR1 SGDLS and CDR2 YYNGEE. The junction had 3 bases not matched to a gene; V was cut back by 3 bases and J by 1 base.

V is TRBV7-2 and J is TRBJ1-2; D perhaps matches TRBD1 (6 bases). Germline CDR1 SGHTA, CDR2 FQGNSA. V was cut by 5 bases and J by 7 bases, with 20 bases left in between. The CDR3 spans 15 residues. The CDR3 sequence is CASSPYKTGTIGYTF. CDR3 nucleotide sequence: TGTGCCAGCAGCCCGTACAAAACAGGGACAATTGGCTACACCTTC.